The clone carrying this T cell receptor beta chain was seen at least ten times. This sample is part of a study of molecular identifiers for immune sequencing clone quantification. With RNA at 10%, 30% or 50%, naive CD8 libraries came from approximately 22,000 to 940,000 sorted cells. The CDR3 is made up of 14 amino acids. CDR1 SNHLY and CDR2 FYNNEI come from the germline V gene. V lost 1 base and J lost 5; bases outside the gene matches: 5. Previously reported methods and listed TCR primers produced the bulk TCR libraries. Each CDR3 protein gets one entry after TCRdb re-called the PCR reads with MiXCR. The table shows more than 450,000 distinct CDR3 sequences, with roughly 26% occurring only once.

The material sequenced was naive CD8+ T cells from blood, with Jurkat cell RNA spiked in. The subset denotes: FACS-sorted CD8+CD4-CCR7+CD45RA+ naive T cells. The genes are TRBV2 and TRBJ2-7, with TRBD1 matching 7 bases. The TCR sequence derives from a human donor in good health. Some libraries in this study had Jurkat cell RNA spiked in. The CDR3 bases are TGTGCCAGCAGTGAAGAGGGGGCGCTTAACGAGCAGTACTTC. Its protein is CASSEEGALNEQYF.